This T cell receptor (beta chain) comes out of a study of T-cell reconstitution after alpha-beta-depleted transplantation in children. To note about this clonotype: What it binds is not known.

Overall study results and limits: After transplant, high TCRbeta diversity at day 60 in some patients arose from surviving recipient T cells and thymic progenitors. Diversity and T-cell counts at one year after transplant derived mostly from new T cells.

Preparation of the TCRbeta library was carried out with unique molecular identifiers. TCRdb fed the PCR reads into MiXCR, producing one record per CDR3 protein. The sample has about 350,000 distinct CDR3 sequences; about 16% are singletons. Trimming took 0 bases from V and 1 from J, leaving 10 bases between them. The CDR3 runs 15 residues. Per germline, CDR1 SGDLS and CDR2 YYNGEE. This TCR came from a male patient between 2 and 15 years old who had a stem cell transplant for acute lymphoblastic leukemia, so the T cells may come from the graft donor. The sequencing used PBMCs, mostly from graft donor cells, collected 360 days after TCRalphabeta/CD19-depleted stem cell transplant. The rearrangement uses TRBV9 and TRBJ2-5, with a possible D match to TRBD1 (6 bases). The CDR3 is CASSVEGVPQETQYF. For the CDR3, the DNA is TGTGCCAGCAGCGTAGAGGGGGTCCCCCAAGAGACCCAGTACTTC.